The clone carrying this TCR beta chain was detected once. What it binds is unknown. This specimen belongs to a study of cytomegalovirus exposure and HLA in healthy donors. Study conclusions and caveats: Near-uniform donor sequencing depth was presumed by presence/absence analyses. Donor immune exposure was known only as CMV serostatus.

A multiplex PCR was run with 60 Vbeta primers and 13 Jbeta primers. Here immunoSEQ multiplex PCR was the method, and the copy in TCRdb shows in-frame clones only, minus some. This sample carries about 52,000 clones, 45% to 70% of them seen once, and the ten largest clones take 12%. V was trimmed by 1 base and J by 7 bases, leaving 14 bases between them. The CDR3 is 15 residues long. Germline loops: CDR1 SGDLS, CDR2 YYNGEE. The sample taken for sequencing was PBMCs. V usage is TRBV9 and J usage is TRBJ1-4; tentative D call: TRBD1 (5 bases). This receptor was taken from a human donor in good health. CDR3 in DNA: TGTGCCAGCAGCGTATCAGGGTTGGGAAGTGAAAAACTGTTTTTT. Its protein is CASSVSGLGSEKLFF.